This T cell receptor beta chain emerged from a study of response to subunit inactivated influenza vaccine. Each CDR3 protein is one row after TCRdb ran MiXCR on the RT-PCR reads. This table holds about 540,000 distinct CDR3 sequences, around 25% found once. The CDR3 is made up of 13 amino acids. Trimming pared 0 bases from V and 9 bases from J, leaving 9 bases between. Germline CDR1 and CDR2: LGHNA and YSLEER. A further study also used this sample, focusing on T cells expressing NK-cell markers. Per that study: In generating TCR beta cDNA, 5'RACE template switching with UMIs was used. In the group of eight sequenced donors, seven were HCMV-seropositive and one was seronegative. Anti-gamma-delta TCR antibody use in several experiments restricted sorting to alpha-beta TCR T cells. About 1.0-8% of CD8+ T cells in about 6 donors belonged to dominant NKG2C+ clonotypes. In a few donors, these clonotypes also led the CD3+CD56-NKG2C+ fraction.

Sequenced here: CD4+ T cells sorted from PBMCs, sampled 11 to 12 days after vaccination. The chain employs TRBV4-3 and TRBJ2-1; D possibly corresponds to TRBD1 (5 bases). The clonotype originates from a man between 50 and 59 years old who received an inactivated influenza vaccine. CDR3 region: CASSQEGQLEQFF. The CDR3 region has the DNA TGCGCCAGCAGCCAAGAGGGGCAGCTTGAGCAGTTCTTC.